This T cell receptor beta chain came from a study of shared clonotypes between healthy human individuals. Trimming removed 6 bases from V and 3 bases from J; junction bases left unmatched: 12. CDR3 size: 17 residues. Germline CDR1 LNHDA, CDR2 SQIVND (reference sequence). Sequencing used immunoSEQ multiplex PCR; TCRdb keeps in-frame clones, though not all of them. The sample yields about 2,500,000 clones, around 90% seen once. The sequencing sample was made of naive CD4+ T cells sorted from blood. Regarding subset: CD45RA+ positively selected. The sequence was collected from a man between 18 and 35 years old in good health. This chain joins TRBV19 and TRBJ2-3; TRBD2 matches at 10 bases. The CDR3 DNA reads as TGTGCCAGTAGGAACCTCGCTAGCGGGGGAAGAACAGATACGCAGTATTTT. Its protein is CASRNLASGGRTDTQYF.